The 18 T cell receptor beta chains given below trace back to one sample, sequenced in a study of cytomegalovirus exposure and HLA in healthy donors. It was with 60 Vbeta and 13 Jbeta primers that the PCR ran. The protocol was immunoSEQ multiplex PCR, while the TCRdb copy is restricted to in-frame clones and leaves out a portion. Of roughly 200,000 clones in the sample, approximately 85% are singletons; the top ten hold approximately 2.1%. The sample comprised PBMCs. These receptors all come from a woman between 45 and 65 years old in good health and CMV-seronegative.

The chain uses TRBV7-9 and TRBJ2-7; 9 nucleotides match TRBD2. The CDR3 length is 18 residues. Trimming cost V 4 bases and J 3 bases; bases outside gene matches: 16. The germline V gene encodes CDR1 SEHNR and CDR2 FQNEAQ (reference sequence). The CDR3 sequence: CASSSSGVIAGGSYEQYF. The CDR3 nucleotides read TGTGCCAGCAGCTCGAGCGGCGTCATCGCGGGAGGGAGCTACGAGCAGTACTTC.

V and J are TRBV9 and TRBJ1-1; 8 positions agree with TRBD1. V was pared by 3 bases and J by 3 bases, with 1 base of the junction left unmatched. CDR1 is SGDLS and CDR2 is YYNGEE in the germline V gene. The CDR3 contains 13 residues. In DNA form, the CDR3 reads TGTGCCAGCAGCGCGACAGGGGACACTGAAGCTTTCTTT. Amino acid sequence: CASSATGDTEAFF.

The genes are TRBV11-2 and TRBJ2-4; D remains unclear. In germline, CDR1 is SGHAT, CDR2 FQNNGV. This CDR3 is 14 amino acids long. With 3 bases removed from V and 8 bases from J, the gap between germline ends came to 14 bases. CDR3 sequence reads: CASSLANARDIQYF. DNA of the CDR3: TGTGCCAGCAGCTTGGCGAACGCACGGGACATTCAGTACTTC.

V is TRBV28 and J is TRBJ2-1, with TRBD1 identical over 7 bases. The CDR3 has 16 amino acids. CDR1 and CDR2 from the germline V gene are MDHEN and SYDVKM. V was clipped by 8 bases and J by 0 bases; unmatched bases: 10. CDR3 sequence reads: CASHSRGRYSYNEQFF. The CDR3 DNA is TGTGCCAGCCATTCGAGGGGGCGGTACTCCTACAATGAGCAGTTCTTC.

The chain links TRBV4-2 to TRBJ1-2; 9 nucleotides line up with TRBD1. Germline CDR1 reads LGHNA; CDR2 reads YNFKEQ. The CDR3 runs to 14 residues. J gave up 8 bases and V 4 bases, and 8 bases lay outside the gene matches. The CDR3 DNA sequence: TGTGCCAGCAGCCGCGAACAGGGGGCGAGAGGCTACACCTTC. Translated: CASSREQGARGYTF.

CDR3: CAWSALTGVDQPQHF. The CDR3 bases are TGTGCCTGGAGTGCCCTAACAGGGGTCGATCAGCCCCAGCATTTT. This chain joins TRBV30 and TRBJ1-5, with 7 bases matching TRBD1. Germline values: CDR1 GTSNPN, CDR2 SVGIG (reference sequence). The V and J ends lost 1 base and 5 bases, in that order; junction bases with no gene match: 8. CDR3 length: 15 amino acids.

The chain uses TRBV27 and TRBJ1-2; D is possibly TRBD1 (6 bases). Deletions cut 4 bases from V and 4 bases from J, with 16 bases between. The V gene's germline CDR1 is MNHEY and CDR2 SMNVEV (reference sequence). This CDR3 contains 15 residues. CDR3 in amino acids: CASSSPGVGFYGYTF. In nucleotides, the CDR3 is TGTGCCAGCAGTTCCCCAGGGGTCGGCTTCTATGGCTACACCTTC.

V and J are TRBV11-2 and TRBJ2-1, with 10 bases aligning to TRBD2. The CDR3 is 17 amino acids. The trim removed 2 bases at V and 4 bases at J, leaving 8 bases unmatched. The germline V gene has CDR1 SGHAT and CDR2 FQNNGV. The CDR3 DNA reads TGTGCCAGCAGCTTATCGAGGACTAGCGGAAAATACAATGAGCAGTTCTTC. Its translation is CASSLSRTSGKYNEQFF.

The V call is TRBV18, the J call TRBJ2-2; TRBD1 is a possible D gene (6 bases). Germline-derived CDR1 and CDR2 are KGHSH and LQKENI. With 6 bases removed from V and 5 bases from J, the gap between germline ends came to 16 bases. CDR3 length: 15 amino acids. CDR3 coding DNA: TGTGCCAGCTCCCTACAGGGACGTCGAACCGGGGAGCTGTTTTTT. Translated, it gives CASSLQGRRTGELFF.

This chain uses TRBV18 with TRBJ1-1; 8 nucleotides match TRBD1. V shed 4 bases, J shed 0 bases, and the junction held 7 bases outside the gene matches. The CDR3 length is 16 residues. The germline CDR1 and CDR2 sequences are KGHSH and LQKENI. The DNA of the CDR3 is TGTGCCAGCTCACGCGGACAGGGTCTCCTGAACACTGAAGCTTTCTTT. Its translation: CASSRGQGLLNTEAFF.

This chain uses TRBV2 with TRBJ2-7; 10 bases agree with TRBD1. Germline CDR1 and CDR2: SNHLY and FYNNEI. This CDR3 comprises 14 residues. Losses at the gene ends were 6 bases for V and 4 bases for J; bases not matched to a gene: 6. The CDR3 DNA reads as TGTGCCAGCAGGTACGGGACAGGGGCATACGAGCAGTACTTC. Amino acids: CASRYGTGAYEQYF.

The CDR3 loop is CASRQGGTTEAFF. The CDR3 bases are TGTGCCAGTAGACAAGGAGGGACGACTGAAGCTTTCTTT. The chain joins TRBV19 to TRBJ1-1; perhaps TRBD1 as D (5 bases). Germline V gene lookup returns CDR1 LNHDA and CDR2 SQIVND (reference sequence). The CDR3 has 13 residues. V lost 6 bases and J lost 5, with 13 bases in between.

V is TRBV28 and J is TRBJ2-7; D perhaps matches TRBD1 (5 bases). From germline, CDR1 is MDHEN and CDR2 SYDVKM. V was pared by 2 bases and J by 0 bases, with 11 bases between. This CDR3 has 15 residues. The CDR3 DNA sequence: TGTGCCAGCAGTTTAGGGGCCCCGAGCTCCTACGAGCAGTACTTC. Its translation is CASSLGAPSSYEQYF.

This chain joins TRBV7-2 and TRBJ1-1, with D possibly TRBD1 on 5 matching bases. The germline V gene has CDR1 SGHTA and CDR2 FQGNSA. Trimming shortened V by 4 bases and J by 2 bases, and 14 bases separated the two germline ends. This CDR3 spans 15 amino acids. CDR3 nucleotide sequence: TGTGCCAGCAGCTCTAGCGGGGGTGGTAACACTGAAGCTTTCTTT. It is translated as CASSSSGGGNTEAFF.

As to this clone: Other DNA variants within this sample encode the same CDR3. This chain links TRBV27 with TRBJ1-5, with D hard to call. The length of the CDR3 is 14 residues. The germline CDR1 and CDR2 sequences are MNHEY and SMNVEV (reference sequence). V was clipped by 2 bases and J by 0 bases, with 5 bases between them. The chain's CDR3 is CASSLRDSNQPQHF. The CDR3 DNA sequence: TGTGCCAGCAGTTTACGAGATAGCAATCAGCCCCAGCATTTT.

The V and J genes are TRBV7-9 and TRBJ2-5; 11 bases are shared with TRBD1. The germline CDR1 and CDR2 sequences are SEHNR and FQNEAQ (reference sequence). V lost 4 bases, J lost 5 bases, and 9 bases stayed unmatched. There are 16 residues in the CDR3. CDR3 amino acids: CASSYHGQGAGETQYF. The CDR3 coding sequence is TGTGCCAGCAGCTACCACGGACAGGGGGCAGGGGAGACCCAGTACTTC.

This chain connects TRBV7-2 to TRBJ2-1, with 9 bases aligning to TRBD2. V was clipped by 4 bases and J by 7 bases; unmatched bases: 11. The CDR3 extends over 16 amino acids. Germline lookup yields CDR1 SGHTA and CDR2 FQGNSA. This CDR3 reads CASSSGGTSRKNEQFF. The CDR3, as DNA: TGTGCCAGCAGCTCAGGAGGGACTAGCCGCAAGAATGAGCAGTTCTTC.

This chain joins TRBV29-1 and TRBJ2-7, with 7 bases lining up with TRBD2. The ends lost 4 bases at V and 0 bases at J; junction bases unmatched: 9. The CDR3 contains 15 residues. Per germline, CDR1 SQVTM and CDR2 ANQGSEA. CDR3 protein: CSVAAGVSASYEQYF. Here the CDR3 DNA reads TGCAGCGTTGCTGCGGGAGTAAGCGCCTCCTACGAGCAGTACTTC.